This T cell receptor (beta chain) comes out of a study of T cell responses to AZD1222 COVID-19 vaccine. Study findings and constraints: Spike-wide vaccine-associated CD4 TCRs dominated at 160-218 and 743-854.

A remark on this clone: The antigen is not known.

The data were produced by immunoSEQ multiplex PCR, yet TCRdb's version contains in-frame clones alone and is incomplete. The sample yields 100,000 to 150,000 clones, about 92% seen once. With 3 bases clipped from V and 4 bases from J, the junction kept 6 bases outside the gene matches. The length of the CDR3 is 15 residues. Per the germline V gene, CDR1 is SGHVS and CDR2 is FNYEAQ. Specimen: peripheral blood, collected on day 0 of MenACWY control vaccination. The genes are TRBV7-6 and TRBJ2-1, with TRBD1 matching over 7 bases. The sequence derives from an adult in good health. The CDR3 is CASSLGQSLYNEQFF. The CDR3 DNA sequence: TGTGCCAGCAGCTTGGGACAGAGCCTTTACAATGAGCAGTTCTTC.